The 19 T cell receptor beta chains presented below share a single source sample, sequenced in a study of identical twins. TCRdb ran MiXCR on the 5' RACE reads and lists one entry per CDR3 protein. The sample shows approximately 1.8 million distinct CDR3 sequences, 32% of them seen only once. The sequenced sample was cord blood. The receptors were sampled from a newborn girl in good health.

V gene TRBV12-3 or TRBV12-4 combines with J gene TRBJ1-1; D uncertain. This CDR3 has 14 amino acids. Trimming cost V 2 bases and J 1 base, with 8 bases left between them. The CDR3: CASSLTTANTEAFF. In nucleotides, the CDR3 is TGTGCCAGCAGTTTAACGACGGCGAACACTGAAGCTTTCTTT.

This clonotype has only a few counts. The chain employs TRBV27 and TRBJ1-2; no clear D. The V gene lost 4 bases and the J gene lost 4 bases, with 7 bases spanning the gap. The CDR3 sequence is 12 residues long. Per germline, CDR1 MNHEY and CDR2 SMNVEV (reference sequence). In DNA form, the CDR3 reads TGTGCCAGCAGTTGGGTCCGCTATGGCTACACCTTC. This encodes CASSWVRYGYTF.

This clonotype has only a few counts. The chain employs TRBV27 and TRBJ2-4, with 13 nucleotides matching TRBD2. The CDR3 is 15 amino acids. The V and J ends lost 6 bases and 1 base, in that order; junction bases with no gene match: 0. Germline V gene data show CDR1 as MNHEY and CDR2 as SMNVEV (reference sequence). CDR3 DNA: TGTGCCAGCAGGACTAGCGGGGGGGCCAAAAACATTCAGTACTTC. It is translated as CASRTSGGAKNIQYF.

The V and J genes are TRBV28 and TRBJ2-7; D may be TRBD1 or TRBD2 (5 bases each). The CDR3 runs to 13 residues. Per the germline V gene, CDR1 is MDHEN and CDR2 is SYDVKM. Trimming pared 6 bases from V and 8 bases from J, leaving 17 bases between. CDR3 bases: TGTGCCAGCAGCCTAGGGTGGTCGGGACAGCAGTACTTC. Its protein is CASSLGWSGQQYF. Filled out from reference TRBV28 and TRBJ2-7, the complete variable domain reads DVKVTQSSRYLVKRTGEKVFLECVQDMDHENMFWYRQDPGLGLRLIYFSYDVKMKEKGDIPEGYSVSREKKERFSLILESASTNQTSMYLCASSLGWSGQQYFGPGTRLTVT.

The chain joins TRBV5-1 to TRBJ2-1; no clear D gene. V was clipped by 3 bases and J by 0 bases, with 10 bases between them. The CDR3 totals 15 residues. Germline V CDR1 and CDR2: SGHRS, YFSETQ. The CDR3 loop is CASSWSRSSYNEQFF. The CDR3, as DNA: TGCGCCAGCAGCTGGTCTCGAAGCTCCTACAATGAGCAGTTCTTC.

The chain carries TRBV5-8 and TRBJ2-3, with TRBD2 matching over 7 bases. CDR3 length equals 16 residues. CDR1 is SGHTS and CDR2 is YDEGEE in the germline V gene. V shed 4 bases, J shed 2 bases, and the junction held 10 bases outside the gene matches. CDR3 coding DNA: TGTGCCAGCAGCCGTCGGTTCCTAGCGGACACAGATACGCAGTATTTT. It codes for CASSRRFLADTDTQYF.

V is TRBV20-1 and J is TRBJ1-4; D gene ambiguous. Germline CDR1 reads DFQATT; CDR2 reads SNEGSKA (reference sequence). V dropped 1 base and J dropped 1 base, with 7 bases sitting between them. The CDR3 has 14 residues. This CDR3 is CSARGMLTNEKLFF. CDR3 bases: TGCAGTGCTAGAGGGATGCTAACTAATGAAAAACTGTTTTTT.

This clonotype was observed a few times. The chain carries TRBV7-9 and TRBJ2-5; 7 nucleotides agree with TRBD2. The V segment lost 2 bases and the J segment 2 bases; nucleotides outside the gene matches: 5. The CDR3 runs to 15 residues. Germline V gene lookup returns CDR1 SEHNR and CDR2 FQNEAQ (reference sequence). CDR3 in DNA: TGTGCCAGCAGCTTAAGCGGGGCCCTACAAGAGACCCAGTACTTC. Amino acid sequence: CASSLSGALQETQYF.

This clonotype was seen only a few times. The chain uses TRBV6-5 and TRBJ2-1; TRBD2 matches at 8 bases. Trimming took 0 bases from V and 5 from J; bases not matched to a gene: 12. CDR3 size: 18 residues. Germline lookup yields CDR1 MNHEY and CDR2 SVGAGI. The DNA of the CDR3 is TGTGCCAGCAGTTACTCGGGGGGAGCGGGAGTTGGGAACAATGAGCAGTTCTTC. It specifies CASSYSGGAGVGNNEQFF.

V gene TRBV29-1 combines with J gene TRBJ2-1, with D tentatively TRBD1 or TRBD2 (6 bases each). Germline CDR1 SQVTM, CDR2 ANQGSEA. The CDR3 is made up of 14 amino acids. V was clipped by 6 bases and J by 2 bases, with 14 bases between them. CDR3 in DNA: TGCAGCGTCTCAGTGGGGGGCACCTACAATGAGCAGTTCTTC. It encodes CSVSVGGTYNEQFF.

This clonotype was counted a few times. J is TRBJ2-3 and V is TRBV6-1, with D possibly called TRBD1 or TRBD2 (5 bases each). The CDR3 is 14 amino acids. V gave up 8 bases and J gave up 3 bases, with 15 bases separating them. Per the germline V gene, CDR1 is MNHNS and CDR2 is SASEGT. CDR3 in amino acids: CASGRDPSTDTQYF. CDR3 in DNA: TGTGCCAGCGGCCGGGACCCTAGTACAGATACGCAGTATTTT.

CDR3 DNA: TGTGCCATCAGTGAGTCGGCGTTGCATGGCTACACCTTC. Encoded protein: CAISESALHGYTF. The V gene is TRBV10-3, the J gene TRBJ1-2; D not resolved. The CDR3 extends over 13 amino acids. Germline assignment: CDR1 ENHRY and CDR2 SYGVKD. V lost 0 bases, J lost 6 bases, and 8 bases lay in between.

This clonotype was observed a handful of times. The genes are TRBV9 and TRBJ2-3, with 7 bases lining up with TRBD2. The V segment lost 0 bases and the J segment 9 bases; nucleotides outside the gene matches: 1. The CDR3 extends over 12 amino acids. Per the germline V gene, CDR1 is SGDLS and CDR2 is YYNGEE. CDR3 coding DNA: TGTGCCAGCAGCGTAGGAGCGGGAACGCAGTATTTT. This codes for CASSVGAGTQYF.

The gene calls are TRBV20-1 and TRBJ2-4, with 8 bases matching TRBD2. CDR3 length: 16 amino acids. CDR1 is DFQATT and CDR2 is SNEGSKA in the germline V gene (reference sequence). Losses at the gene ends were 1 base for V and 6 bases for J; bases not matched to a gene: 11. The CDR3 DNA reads TGCAGTGCTAGAGGAGGCACGGGGGGGACCAGAAACATTCAGTACTTC. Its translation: CSARGGTGGTRNIQYF.

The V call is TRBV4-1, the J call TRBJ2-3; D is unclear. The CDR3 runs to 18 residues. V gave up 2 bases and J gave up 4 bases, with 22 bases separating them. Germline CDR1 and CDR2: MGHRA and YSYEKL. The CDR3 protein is CASSQLFDPYVIADTQYF. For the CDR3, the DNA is TGCGCCAGCAGCCAATTATTTGACCCATACGTAATCGCAGATACGCAGTATTTT.

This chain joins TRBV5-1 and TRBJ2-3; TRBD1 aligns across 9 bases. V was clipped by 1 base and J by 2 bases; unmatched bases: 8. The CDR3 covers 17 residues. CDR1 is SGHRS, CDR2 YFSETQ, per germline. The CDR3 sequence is CASSLNRGLRNTDTQYF. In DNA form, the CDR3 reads TGCGCCAGCAGCTTGAACAGGGGGCTAAGGAACACAGATACGCAGTATTTT. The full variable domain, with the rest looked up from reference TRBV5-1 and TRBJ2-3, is KAGVTQTPRYLIKTRGQQVTLSCSPISGHRSVSWYQQTPGQGLQFLFEYFSETQRNKGNFPGRFSGRQFSNSRSEMNVSTLELGDSALYLCASSLNRGLRNTDTQYFGPGTRLTVL.

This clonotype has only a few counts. The CDR3 DNA follows: TGCAGTGCTAGGCGGACAGGGACTGAAGCTTTCTTT. Translation gives CSARRTGTEAFF. The chain is built from TRBV20-1 and TRBJ1-1; 8 bases line up with TRBD1. The CDR3 extends over 12 amino acids. V trimming: 3 bases; J trimming: 5 bases; junction bases outside the gene matches: 2. The germline V gene encodes CDR1 DFQATT and CDR2 SNEGSKA (reference sequence).

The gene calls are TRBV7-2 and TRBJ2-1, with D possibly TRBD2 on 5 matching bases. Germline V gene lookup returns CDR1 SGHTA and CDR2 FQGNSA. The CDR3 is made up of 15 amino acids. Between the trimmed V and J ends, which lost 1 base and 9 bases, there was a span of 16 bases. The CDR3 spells CASSLGVALVGEQFF. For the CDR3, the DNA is TGTGCCAGCAGCTTAGGGGTAGCGCTAGTCGGTGAGCAGTTCTTC.

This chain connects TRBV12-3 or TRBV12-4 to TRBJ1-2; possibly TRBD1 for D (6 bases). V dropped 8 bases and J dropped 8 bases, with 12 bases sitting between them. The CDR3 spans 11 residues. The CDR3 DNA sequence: TGTGCCAGCGCTATAGGGGGAGGCTACACCTTC. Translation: CASAIGGGYTF.